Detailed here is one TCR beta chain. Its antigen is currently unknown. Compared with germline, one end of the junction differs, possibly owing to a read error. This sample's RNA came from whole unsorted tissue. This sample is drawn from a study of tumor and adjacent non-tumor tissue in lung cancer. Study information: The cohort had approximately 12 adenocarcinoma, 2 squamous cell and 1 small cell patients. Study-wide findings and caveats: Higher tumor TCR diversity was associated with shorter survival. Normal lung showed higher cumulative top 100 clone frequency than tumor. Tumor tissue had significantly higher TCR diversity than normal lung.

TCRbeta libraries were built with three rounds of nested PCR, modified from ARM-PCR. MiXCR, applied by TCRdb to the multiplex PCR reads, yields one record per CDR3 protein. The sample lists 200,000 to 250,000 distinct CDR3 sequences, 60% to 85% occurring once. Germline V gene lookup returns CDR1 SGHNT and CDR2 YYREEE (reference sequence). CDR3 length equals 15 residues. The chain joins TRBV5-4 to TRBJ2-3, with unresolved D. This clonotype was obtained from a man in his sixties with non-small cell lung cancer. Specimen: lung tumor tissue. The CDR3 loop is CASSLAVGSIDTQYF. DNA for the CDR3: TGTGCCAGCAGCTTGGCGGTCGGAAGCATAGATACGCAGTATTTT.